This entry lists 15 T cell receptor beta chains sequenced from one sample in a study of OX40 agonist ivuxolimab in advanced cancers. Generated by immunoSEQ multiplex PCR, the TCRdb table keeps only in-frame clones and is missing some. The sample comprises roughly 65,000 clones, about four fifths of which are singletons, and 2% to 2.5% rests with the top ten. The specimen was CD4+ or CD8+ T cells sorted from blood, collected in a trial of the OX40 agonist ivuxolimab. Receptors were obtained from an adult with an advanced solid tumor such as melanoma, head and neck, liver or kidney cancer.

This clone appeared a few times. This chain links TRBV9 with TRBJ1-6; D might be TRBD1 (6 bases). The CDR3 runs to 14 residues. Germline-derived CDR1 and CDR2 are SGDLS and YYNGEE. Trimming shortened V by 0 bases and J by 10 bases, and 11 bases separated the two germline ends. The CDR3 nucleotides are TGTGCCAGCAGCGTAGCCCTCAGGGGCTCACCCCTCCACTTT. It specifies CASSVALRGSPLHF.

This clone was observed once. J is TRBJ1-3 and V is TRBV6-1, with a possible D match to TRBD1 (5 bases). The V and J ends lost 10 bases and 2 bases respectively, with 18 bases between them. This CDR3 contains 15 residues. The germline gives CDR1 MNHNS, CDR2 SASEGT. The CDR3 protein is CATSIASRAGNTIYF. The CDR3 DNA follows: TGTGCCACCTCCATAGCCTCCAGGGCTGGAAACACCATATATTTT.

The rearrangement joins TRBV19 to TRBJ2-7; TRBD2 matches 11 bases. CDR1 LNHDA and CDR2 SQIVND come from the germline V gene (reference sequence). CDR3 size: 18 residues. Trimming cost V 5 bases and J 4 bases; bases outside gene matches: 16. The CDR3 loop is CASSLTRASSGRKYEQYF. The CDR3 DNA reads TGTGCCAGTAGTTTGACCCGTGCCTCTAGCGGGAGGAAGTACGAGCAGTACTTC.

V and J are TRBV7-3 and TRBJ1-6; tentatively, D is TRBD1 (5 bases). The CDR3 has 16 residues. With 5 bases removed from V and 9 bases from J, the gap between germline ends came to 20 bases. Germline V CDR1 and CDR2: SGHTA, FQGTGA. CDR3 protein: CASSPQGGVPGSPLHF. The CDR3, as DNA: TGTGCCAGCAGCCCCCAGGGTGGGGTGCCCGGTTCACCCCTCCACTTT.

This clone was counted only a few times. This sequence joins TRBV2 and TRBJ2-1, with 13 nucleotides matching TRBD2. The CDR3 is 15 residues long. Germline V gives CDR1 SNHLY, CDR2 FYNNEI. V shed 4 bases and J 5 bases; nucleotides not matched to a gene: 2. The chain's CDR3 is CASSGTSGGHNEQFF. For the CDR3, the DNA is TGTGCCAGCAGTGGGACTAGCGGGGGACACAATGAGCAGTTCTTC.

The count of this clone is one. This chain joins TRBV27 and TRBJ2-6, with 10 bases fitting TRBD1. The CDR3 is 19 residues long. CDR1 MNHEY and CDR2 SMNVEV come from the germline V gene (reference sequence). Trimming removed 7 bases from V and 2 bases from J; junction bases left unmatched: 14. The CDR3 bases are TGTGCCAGCAATCCTACCGGGACAGGGGTTGGGGCTGGGGCCAACGTCCTGACTTTC. Encoded protein: CASNPTGTGVGAGANVLTF.

J is TRBJ2-1 and V is TRBV5-4; D is possibly TRBD1 or TRBD2 (5 bases each). The CDR3 consists of 17 residues. Per germline, CDR1 SGHNT and CDR2 YYREEE (reference sequence). The V and J ends lost 3 bases and 4 bases respectively, with 20 bases between them. The CDR3 nucleotides read TGTGCCAGCAGCTCGGCCTGGGGGAGTACTTTATACAATGAGCAGTTCTTC. Translated, it gives CASSSAWGSTLYNEQFF.

The rearrangement uses TRBV29-1 and TRBJ2-5; tentatively, D is TRBD2 (7 bases). V lost 6 bases, J lost 4 bases, and 15 bases lay in between. CDR1 SQVTM and CDR2 ANQGSEA come from the germline V gene. The CDR3 runs 13 residues. The CDR3 spells CSVPGGALETQYF. The CDR3 DNA reads TGCAGCGTGCCTGGGGGGGCTTTAGAGACCCAGTACTTC.

This chain uses TRBV5-4 with TRBJ1-2; D remains unclear. The ends were cut back, 4 bases at V and 4 bases at J, with 8 bases in the middle. This CDR3 is built from 12 residues. Germline CDR1 reads SGHNT; CDR2 reads YYREEE (reference sequence). CDR3 residues: CASSEGSYGYTF. DNA for the CDR3: TGTGCCAGCAGCGAGGGCTCCTATGGCTACACCTTC.

The chain links TRBV7-8 to TRBJ2-5; no reliable D call. Germline CDR1 and CDR2: SGHVS and FQNEAQ. With 5 bases removed from V and 5 bases from J, the gap between germline ends came to 9 bases. The CDR3 contains 12 residues. The CDR3: CASSPQFETQYF. In DNA, the CDR3 is TGTGCCAGCAGCCCACAATTCGAGACCCAGTACTTC.

The chain combines TRBV7-2 with TRBJ2-7; 8 bases fit TRBD2. The CDR3 consists of 14 residues. V dropped 0 bases and J dropped 5; count of bases not matched to a gene: 3. Germline assignment: CDR1 SGHTA and CDR2 FQGNSA. In DNA, the CDR3 is TGTGCCAGCAGCTTAGCAGGACTAGCCCACGAGCAGTACTTC. Translated: CASSLAGLAHEQYF. Full variable domain (rest looked up from reference TRBV7-2 and TRBJ2-7): GAGVSQSPSNKVTEKGKDVELRCDPISGHTALYWYRQSLGQGLEFLIYFQGNSAPDKSGLPSDRFSAERTGGSVSTLTIQRTQQEDSAVYLCASSLAGLAHEQYFGPGTRLTVT.

The chain joins TRBV29-1 to TRBJ1-1; 9 positions agree with TRBD1. J gave up 5 bases and V 8 bases, and 9 bases lay outside the gene matches. CDR1 and CDR2 (germline): SQVTM, ANQGSEA. This CDR3 region has 13 residues. CDR3 coding DNA: TGCAGCATTTCGACAGGGGGGATGACTGAAGCTTTCTTT. Protein sequence: CSISTGGMTEAFF. The variable domain in full, with the rest retrieved from reference TRBV29-1 and TRBJ1-1, is SAVISQKPSRDICQRGTSLTIQCQVDSQVTMMFWYRQQPGQSLTLIATANQGSEATYESGFVIDKFPISRPNLTFSTLTVSNMSPEDSSIYLCSISTGGMTEAFFGQGTRLTVV.

This chain connects TRBV28 to TRBJ1-4; a weak D match, TRBD1 (6 bases). Germline values: CDR1 MDHEN, CDR2 SYDVKM. This CDR3 region has 18 residues. Trimming stripped 3 bases from V and 0 bases from J, with 17 bases between. The CDR3 sequence: CASSFLRGADATNEKLFF. The CDR3 DNA reads TGTGCCAGCAGTTTCCTCCGGGGGGCAGACGCAACTAATGAAAAACTGTTTTTT. The full variable domain, completed using reference TRBV28 and TRBJ1-4, is DVKVTQSSRYLVKRTGEKVFLECVQDMDHENMFWYRQDPGLGLRLIYFSYDVKMKEKGDIPEGYSVSREKKERFSLILESASTNQTSMYLCASSFLRGADATNEKLFFGSGTQLSVL.

The chain joins TRBV11-3 to TRBJ1-2, with 8 nucleotides matching TRBD1. This CDR3 region has 17 residues. CDR1 is SGHNT, CDR2 YENEEA, per germline. V lost 0 bases and J lost 3; bases outside the gene matches: 9. DNA for the CDR3: TGTGCCAGCAGCTTAGATCCAAACAGGGGGTTAGACTATGGCTACACCTTC. As protein: CASSLDPNRGLDYGYTF.

The V and J genes are TRBV29-1 and TRBJ2-7; the D gene is possibly TRBD1 (5 bases). The CDR3 loop spans 14 amino acids. V was cut by 1 base and J by 6 bases, with 16 bases left in between. The germline V gene encodes CDR1 SQVTM and CDR2 ANQGSEA. The CDR3: CSVEADRPGREQYF. CDR3 sequence (DNA): TGCAGCGTTGAAGCCGACCGGCCAGGGCGCGAGCAGTACTTC.